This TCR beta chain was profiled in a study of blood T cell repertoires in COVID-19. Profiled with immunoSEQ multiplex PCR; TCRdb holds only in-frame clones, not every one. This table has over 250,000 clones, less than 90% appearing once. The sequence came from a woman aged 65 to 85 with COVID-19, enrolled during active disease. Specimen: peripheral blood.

CDR3 protein: CASSEGANYGYTF. In DNA, the CDR3 is TGCGCCAGCAGTGAAGGGGCCAACTATGGCTACACCTTC. This chain connects TRBV10-1 to TRBJ1-2; D is perhaps TRBD1 (5 bases). V was clipped by 3 bases and J by 2 bases, with 7 bases between them. This CDR3 is 13 amino acids long. Germline-derived CDR1 and CDR2 are WNHNN and SYGVQD (reference sequence).